This entry lists 8 T cell receptor beta chains sequenced from one sample in a study of T-cell reconstitution after alpha-beta-depleted transplantation in children. The authors prepared the TCRbeta library with unique molecular identifiers. Via MiXCR, TCRdb re-called the PCR reads, giving one row per CDR3 protein. The sample includes 600,000 or so distinct CDR3 sequences, under 30% seen only once; the top ten take 11% to 15%. The material was PBMCs, mostly from graft donor cells, obtained 360 days after TCRalphabeta/CD19-depleted stem cell transplant. These receptors all stem from a boy in the first two years of life who had a stem cell transplant for acute myeloid leukemia, so the T cells may come from the graft donor.

The J gene is TRBJ2-1, the V gene TRBV6-2 or TRBV6-3; possible D gene TRBD2, 6 bases. This CDR3 has 14 amino acids. The V gene's germline CDR1 is MNHEY and CDR2 SVGEGT. V dropped 1 base and J dropped 6 bases, with 10 bases sitting between them. Here the CDR3 reads CASSYWRGTNEQFF. The CDR3, as DNA: TGTGCCAGCAGTTACTGGCGGGGTACCAATGAGCAGTTCTTC.

This clonotype was observed a handful of times. The chain joins TRBV5-6 to TRBJ1-1; no definite D call. V lost 6 bases, J lost 2 bases, and 11 bases lay in between. CDR3 length: 13 residues. Per germline, CDR1 SGHDT and CDR2 YYEEEE. The CDR3 region has the DNA TGTGCCAGCAACCCGGTGACTAACACTGAAGCTTTCTTT. This codes for CASNPVTNTEAFF.

Many counts were recorded for this clonotype. The gene calls are TRBV12-3 or TRBV12-4 and TRBJ2-7; D is uncertain. The CDR3 runs to 14 residues. Trimming removed 3 bases from V and 5 bases from J, with 14 bases in between. The CDR3 region is CASSLGHSSDEQYF. Here the CDR3 DNA reads TGTGCCAGCAGTTTGGGTCACAGCAGCGACGAGCAGTACTTC.

This sequence joins TRBV5-1 and TRBJ2-3; 9 nucleotides agree with TRBD1. There are 16 residues in the CDR3. V was pared by 1 base and J by 7 bases, with 10 bases of the junction left unmatched. Germline V lookup: CDR1 SGHRS, CDR2 YFSETQ. The CDR3 reads CASSLRPGTGSNTQYF. The CDR3 coding sequence is TGCGCCAGCAGCTTGAGGCCCGGGACAGGGTCGAATACGCAGTATTTT.

In its sample, this clonotype was seen a few times. This chain uses TRBV20-1 with TRBJ2-3; D may be TRBD2 (6 bases). This CDR3 has 14 residues. CDR1 is DFQATT, CDR2 SNEGSKA, per germline (reference sequence). The V end was cut by 5 bases, the J end by 0 bases, with 12 bases between. The CDR3 spells CSALGGISTDTQYF. Written as DNA, the CDR3 is TGCAGTGCTTTAGGCGGGATTAGCACAGATACGCAGTATTTT.

The chain recombines TRBV12-3 or TRBV12-4 with TRBJ2-7; D gene uncertain. Deletions cut 3 bases from V and 7 bases from J, with 10 bases between. CDR3 length: 12 amino acids. In DNA, the CDR3 is TGTGCCAGCAGTTTCCTCGCCCAGGAGCAGTACTTC. Translation gives CASSFLAQEQYF.

The rearrangement uses TRBV6-2 or TRBV6-3 and TRBJ2-1, with TRBD2 matching over 9 bases. The junction had 21 bases not matched to a gene; V was cut back by 4 bases and J by 8 bases. The CDR3 sequence is 19 residues long. Per the germline V gene, CDR1 is MNHEY and CDR2 is SVGEGT. CDR3: CASSSLKAGGPWGIDEQFF. For the CDR3, the DNA is TGTGCCAGCAGTTCCCTTAAAGCGGGGGGCCCGTGGGGGATCGATGAGCAGTTCTTC.

This clonotype was counted ten times or more. The genes are TRBV5-1 and TRBJ2-1; D tentatively fits TRBD1 or TRBD2 (5 bases each). Deletions cut 4 bases from V and 8 bases from J, with 22 bases between. CDR3 length equals 16 residues. CDR1 SGHRS and CDR2 YFSETQ come from the germline V gene. The CDR3 DNA is TGCGCCAGCAGCACCTACCCAGAGGGGCGCCCCGATGAGCAGTTCTTC. It specifies CASSTYPEGRPDEQFF.